The 3 T cell receptor beta chains below come from one sample, sequenced in a study of blood T cell repertoires in COVID-19. Only in-frame clones appear in the TCRdb table, and some are missing; sequencing was by immunoSEQ multiplex PCR. The profile shows hundreds of thousands of clones, 85% to 90% of them singletons. Sequences were obtained from peripheral blood. The receptors shown here come from a human donor in a cohort sampled during active COVID-19.

This clone was observed once. This chain uses TRBV6-5 with TRBJ2-5, with a weak D call TRBD1 (5 bases). From germline, CDR1 is MNHEY and CDR2 SVGAGI. The V end lost 1 base, the J end lost 0 bases, and 12 bases lay between the germline ends. The CDR3 contains 16 residues. Here the CDR3 DNA reads TGTGCCAGCAGTTACTTAGCCAGGGCGAACCAAGAGACCCAGTACTTC. Its protein product is CASSYLARANQETQYF.

V usage is TRBV9 and J usage is TRBJ2-2; D perhaps matches TRBD2 (7 bases). V was pared by 2 bases and J by 0 bases, with 20 bases between. The CDR3 is made up of 19 amino acids. Per the germline V gene, CDR1 is SGDLS and CDR2 is YYNGEE. The CDR3 coding sequence is TGTGCCAGCAGCGTTCGGGGGGCCTCACTCAATGCGAACACCGGGGAGCTGTTTTTT. Amino acid sequence: CASSVRGASLNANTGELFF.

The V and J genes are TRBV25-1 and TRBJ1-2, with 7 bases matching TRBD1. Trimming removed 1 base from V and 4 bases from J; junction bases left unmatched: 9. This CDR3 has 16 residues. Germline values: CDR1 MGHDK, CDR2 SYGVNS. CDR3 protein: CASSESETGSIYGYTF. CDR3 nucleotide sequence: TGTGCCAGCAGTGAATCAGAGACAGGGTCGATCTATGGCTACACCTTC.